A single sample gave rise to the 27 T cell receptor beta chains below, sequenced in a study of blood T cell repertoires in COVID-19. Clones were sequenced by immunoSEQ multiplex PCR, and TCRdb holds only the in-frame ones, with some missing. The data show some 300,000 clones, roughly 90% seen once. The specimen sequenced was PBMCs or T cells enriched from blood (not recorded which). These receptors were collected from a woman between 18 and 29 years old with acute COVID-19.

This clone was detected a few times. The CDR3 DNA is TGTGCCAGCAGTCGACGAACTAGCGGGAGTCTAACAGATACGCAGTATTTT. As protein: CASSRRTSGSLTDTQYF. The rearrangement links TRBV6-6 to TRBJ2-3; 11 bases match TRBD2. CDR3 length equals 17 residues. V lost 5 bases to trimming and J lost 3 bases; unmatched junction nucleotides: 10. From germline, CDR1 is MNHNY and CDR2 SVGAGI (reference sequence).

V and J are TRBV5-6 and TRBJ1-2; possibly TRBD1 for D (5 bases). CDR1 and CDR2 (germline): SGHDT, YYEEEE. Trimming left V 0 bases short and J 5 bases short, with 11 bases between. The CDR3 is 14 amino acids. For the CDR3, the DNA is TGTGCCAGCAGCTTGGGTGACAGCCTATATGGCTACACCTTC. This gives the protein CASSLGDSLYGYTF.

This clone was counted between two and nine times. The chain employs TRBV9 and TRBJ1-4; weak D call: TRBD1 (5 bases). Trimming took 3 bases from V and 8 from J, leaving 17 bases between them. This CDR3 has 15 amino acids. CDR1 and CDR2 from the germline V gene are SGDLS and YYNGEE. This CDR3 reads CASSGGPRGVEKLFF. The CDR3 bases are TGTGCCAGCAGCGGGGGACCGCGGGGTGTCGAAAAACTGTTTTTT.

V and J are TRBV5-1 and TRBJ2-3, with 10 bases that match TRBD2. This CDR3 region has 15 residues. Germline loops: CDR1 SGHRS, CDR2 YFSETQ. Unmatched junction bases numbered 6, after V lost 4 bases and J lost 4 bases. The CDR3 DNA is TGCGCCAGCAGCCCCCGGGGGACTAGCGCAGATACGCAGTATTTT. This gives the protein CASSPRGTSADTQYF.

In the case of this clone: Mismatch with germline at one junction end may stem from a read error. V usage is TRBV6-5 and J usage is TRBJ2-7, with 12 bases fitting TRBD1. The germline CDR1 and CDR2 sequences are MNHEY and SVGAGI. This CDR3 is built from 15 residues. Here the CDR3 reads CASRLGTGGSNEQYF. In nucleotides, the CDR3 is TGTGCCAGCAGGCTCGGGACAGGGGGCTCCAACGAGCAGTACTTC.

The chain combines TRBV18 with TRBJ2-2, with D maybe TRBD1 (6 bases). V was shortened by 1 base and J by 6 bases, with 15 bases between the two germline ends. Germline CDR1 reads KGHSH; CDR2 reads LQKENI. This CDR3 has 16 residues. CDR3 loop: CASSPRSGDGSGELFF. The CDR3 region has the DNA TGTGCCAGCTCACCACGATCAGGGGATGGATCCGGGGAGCTGTTTTTT.

This clone was seen once. The J gene is TRBJ1-2, the V gene TRBV29-1; the match to TRBD1 covers 7 bases. Germline V lookup: CDR1 SQVTM, CDR2 ANQGSEA. CDR3 length: 16 residues. With 1 base clipped from V and 6 bases from J, the junction kept 14 bases outside the gene matches. This CDR3 reads CSVEGSNRDSMHGYTF. The CDR3 nucleotides read TGCAGCGTTGAAGGCTCCAACCGGGACAGCATGCATGGCTACACCTTC.

V gene TRBV5-1 combines with J gene TRBJ2-5; a possible D gene is TRBD2 (5 bases). V was pared by 4 bases and J by 5 bases, with 15 bases between. CDR1 and CDR2 (germline): SGHRS, YFSETQ. This CDR3 region has 14 residues. CDR3 coding DNA: TGCGCCAGCAGCCCCTCGCTAGGGAGCGAGACCCAGTACTTC. It is translated as CASSPSLGSETQYF.

V and J are TRBV11-2 and TRBJ2-2; TRBD2 aligns across 11 bases. From germline, CDR1 is SGHAT and CDR2 FQNNGV. The CDR3 length is 18 residues. With 5 bases clipped from V and 2 bases from J, the junction kept 10 bases outside the gene matches. The CDR3 DNA sequence: TGTGCCAGCAGCATTACTAGCGGGGGCGGGGGAAACACCGGGGAGCTGTTTTTT. Translated: CASSITSGGGGNTGELFF.

The chain employs TRBV7-9 and TRBJ2-7; no clear D. The CDR3 extends over 16 amino acids. With 5 bases removed from V and 0 bases from J, the gap between germline ends came to 17 bases. Germline V gene data show CDR1 as SEHNR and CDR2 as FQNEAQ (reference sequence). The CDR3 coding sequence is TGTGCCAGCAGCGTCCTTTTCCAACGGGTCTCCTACGAGCAGTACTTC. This sequence encodes CASSVLFQRVSYEQYF.

This rearrangement joins TRBV6-5 to TRBJ2-3; 9 positions match TRBD2. The CDR3 consists of 15 residues. Per germline, CDR1 MNHEY and CDR2 SVGAGI. J was trimmed by 4 bases and V by 8 bases; bases with no gene match: 10. The CDR3 nucleotides read TGTGCCAGCTCCAGCCCGGCGGGAGGGGCAGATACGCAGTATTTT. Protein: CASSSPAGGADTQYF.

This chain links TRBV5-8 with TRBJ2-7; TRBD2 matches 8 bases. Germline V gene data show CDR1 as SGHTS and CDR2 as YDEGEE. The CDR3 extends over 14 amino acids. The J segment lost 9 bases and the V segment lost 4 bases, leaving 12 bases of the junction unmatched. The CDR3 spells CASSVGGASNAQYF. DNA of the CDR3: TGTGCCAGCAGCGTCGGGGGGGCTAGTAATGCGCAGTACTTC. Drawing the rest from reference TRBV5-8 and TRBJ2-7, the complete variable domain is EAGVTQSPTHLIKTRGQQATLRCSPISGHTSVYWYQQALGLGLQFLLWYDEGEERNRGNFPPRFSGRQFPNYSSELNVNALELEDSALYLCASSVGGASNAQYFGPGTRLTVT.

The rearrangement joins TRBV10-3 to TRBJ2-2; TRBD2 matches at 7 bases. Germline V gives CDR1 ENHRY, CDR2 SYGVKD. The CDR3 runs to 14 residues. The trim removed 11 bases at V and 1 base at J, leaving 7 bases unmatched. The CDR3 DNA reads as TGTGCCGTGTTAGCGGGCCTGAACACCGGGGAGCTGTTTTTT. Translation: CAVLAGLNTGELFF.

The rearrangement joins TRBV4-1 to TRBJ2-1; D is perhaps TRBD1 (5 bases). The CDR3 totals 16 residues. The germline V gene has CDR1 MGHRA and CDR2 YSYEKL. Trimming took off 0 bases at V and 10 bases at J, with 19 bases between the two ends. The CDR3: CASSQDQGTGTREQFF. The CDR3 DNA reads TGCGCCAGCAGCCAAGATCAGGGAACTGGAACACGGGAGCAGTTCTTC.

The chain is built from TRBV24-1 and TRBJ2-1, with TRBD1 identical over 8 bases. V lost 3 bases, J lost 9 bases, and 3 bases stayed unmatched. This CDR3 has 13 residues. Germline V lookup: CDR1 KGHDR, CDR2 SFDVKD. The DNA for the CDR3 is TGTGCCACCAGTGATCTCGACAGGGGTGAGCAGTTCTTC. Translating gives CATSDLDRGEQFF.

The chain carries TRBV2 and TRBJ2-7; 12 positions agree with TRBD2. Germline assignment: CDR1 SNHLY and CDR2 FYNNEI. J gave up 2 bases and V 5 bases, and 1 base lay outside the gene matches. There are 14 residues in the CDR3. CDR3 amino acids: CASSRTSGTYEQYF. CDR3 coding DNA: TGTGCCAGCAGTCGGACTAGCGGGACCTACGAGCAGTACTTC.

The rearrangement links TRBV30 to TRBJ1-5, with D perhaps matching TRBD1 (5 bases). V lost 6 bases and J lost 7, with 16 bases in between. The CDR3 is made up of 13 amino acids. Germline V gene lookup returns CDR1 GTSNPN and CDR2 SVGIG (reference sequence). CDR3 amino acids: CACDTGPGQPQHF. The CDR3 region has the DNA TGTGCCTGCGACACAGGCCCAGGGCAGCCCCAGCATTTT.

The chain carries TRBV29-1 and TRBJ2-1, with 7 bases identical to TRBD2. Germline V gene data show CDR1 as SQVTM and CDR2 as ANQGSEA. The J segment lost 0 bases and the V segment lost 8 bases, leaving 7 bases of the junction unmatched. The CDR3 length is 14 residues. The CDR3 spells CSTPGLGSYNEQFF. CDR3 coding DNA: TGCAGCACGCCCGGACTAGGCTCCTACAATGAGCAGTTCTTC.

The V call is TRBV19, the J call TRBJ2-7, with D hard to call. CDR3 length equals 14 residues. The germline V and J ends were trimmed by 3 bases and 0 bases, with 9 bases remaining between them. Germline CDR1 is LNHDA and CDR2 is SQIVND (reference sequence). The CDR3 sequence: CASSMLAVSYEQYF. The CDR3 DNA sequence: TGTGCCAGTAGTATGTTGGCGGTCTCCTACGAGCAGTACTTC.

In this sample, this clone turned up once. This chain connects TRBV5-1 to TRBJ2-2; D call uncertain. CDR1 is SGHRS and CDR2 is YFSETQ in the germline V gene. The V end was cut by 4 bases, the J end by 0 bases, with 7 bases between. This CDR3 spans 14 amino acids. This CDR3 reads CASSQLANTGELFF. As DNA, the CDR3 is TGCGCCAGCAGCCAGCTAGCGAACACCGGGGAGCTGTTTTTT. The variable domain in full, completed from reference TRBV5-1 and TRBJ2-2, reads KAGVTQTPRYLIKTRGQQVTLSCSPISGHRSVSWYQQTPGQGLQFLFEYFSETQRNKGNFPGRFSGRQFSNSRSEMNVSTLELGDSALYLCASSQLANTGELFFGEGSRLTVL.

This clone was detected only a few times. In DNA, the CDR3 is TGTGCCATCAGTGAGTCGACTGATGGCTACACCTTC. As protein: CAISESTDGYTF. The rearrangement joins TRBV10-3 to TRBJ1-2; no clear D. Germline V lookup: CDR1 ENHRY, CDR2 SYGVKD. CDR3 length: 12 amino acids. Trimming cost V 0 bases and J 6 bases, with 5 bases left between them.

The chain links TRBV18 to TRBJ2-1; D might be TRBD1 (7 bases). The CDR3 consists of 16 residues. Germline CDR1 is KGHSH and CDR2 is LQKENI. V lost 3 bases, J lost 4 bases, and 16 bases lay in between. The CDR3 DNA is TGTGCCAGCTCACCGCGGGGACAGACAACGTACAATGAGCAGTTCTTC. It specifies CASSPRGQTTYNEQFF.

This chain links TRBV7-6 with TRBJ1-5; TRBD1 is a possible D gene (5 bases). CDR1 and CDR2 (germline): SGHVS, FNYEAQ. The CDR3 runs to 15 residues. The V end was cut by 0 bases, the J end by 11 bases, with 17 bases between. CDR3 coding DNA: TGTGCCAGCAGCTTAGCCCCGGACAACCTCGAGGCCCAGCATTTT. Translating it yields CASSLAPDNLEAQHF.

The chain joins TRBV9 to TRBJ1-2; TRBD1 might be the D (6 bases). Trimming left V 0 bases short and J 4 bases short, with 10 bases between. CDR1 is SGDLS, CDR2 YYNGEE, per germline. CDR3 length: 14 amino acids. DNA of the CDR3: TGTGCCAGCAGCGTAGGGGGGCGTTCCTATGGCTACACCTTC. Its translation: CASSVGGRSYGYTF. Filled out from reference TRBV9 and TRBJ1-2, the complete variable domain reads DSGVTQTPKHLITATGQRVTLRCSPRSGDLSVYWYQQSLDQGLQFLIQYYNGEERAKGNILERFSAQQFPDLHSELNLSSLELGDSALYFCASSVGGRSYGYTFGSGTRLTVV.

The J gene is TRBJ1-6, the V gene TRBV13; possible D gene TRBD1, 5 bases. Per the germline V gene, CDR1 is PRHDT and CDR2 is FYEKMQ (reference sequence). Trimming removed 5 bases at V and 7 bases at J, with 21 bases between. The CDR3 contains 17 residues. In DNA form, the CDR3 reads TGTGCCAGCAGCCGGCGAGGGGAGGGCGTATGGAATTCACCCCTCCACTTT. Amino acids: CASSRRGEGVWNSPLHF.

The CDR3 reads CASSQEAGRGAYGYTF. The CDR3 DNA sequence: TGCGCCAGCAGCCAAGAGGCGGGCAGGGGAGCCTATGGCTACACCTTC. The chain uses TRBV4-1 and TRBJ1-2, with D maybe TRBD1 (6 bases). This CDR3 region has 16 residues. Germline assignment: CDR1 MGHRA and CDR2 YSYEKL. V lost 0 bases, J lost 4 bases, and 15 bases lay in between.

The rearrangement uses TRBV7-2 and TRBJ2-7; tentatively, D is TRBD1 (5 bases). The CDR3 loop spans 13 amino acids. Germline V CDR1 and CDR2: SGHTA, FQGNSA. Trimming left V 1 base short and J 2 bases short, with 6 bases between. In DNA form, the CDR3 reads TGTGCCAGCAGCTTAGGGGGCACCTACGAGCAGTACTTC. This gives the protein CASSLGGTYEQYF.